The 13 T cell receptor beta chains listed next were all sequenced from one sample in a study of PD-L1 blockade in urothelial cancer. Time point denoted: pretreatment peripheral blood. The table came from immunoSEQ multiplex PCR; TCRdb's copy has only in-frame clones and leaves some out. Found here are 45,000 or so clones, approximately 91% of them singletons; the top ten hold roughly 25%. The source was PBMCs, collected around atezolizumab (anti-PD-L1) treatment. The receptors were sampled from a donor aged 40 or over with urothelial cancer.

V is TRBV5-4 and J is TRBJ2-5, with 11 nucleotides matching TRBD1. Trimming at V came to 1 base and at J to 5 bases, leaving 13 bases not matched to a gene. Germline CDR1 SGHNT, CDR2 YYREEE (reference sequence). The CDR3 extends over 18 amino acids. The CDR3 nucleotides are TGTGCCAGCAGCTTGCGCCCCACCGGGACAGGGGGATGGGAGACCCAGTACTTC. Protein sequence: CASSLRPTGTGGWETQYF.

The V gene is TRBV28, the J gene TRBJ2-3, with D tentatively TRBD2 (6 bases). Germline loops: CDR1 MDHEN, CDR2 SYDVKM. Between the trimmed V and J ends, which lost 5 bases and 5 bases, there was a span of 17 bases. The CDR3 spans 15 residues. The CDR3 is CASSLHLPGGDTQYF. The DNA for the CDR3 is TGTGCCAGCAGTCTCCACTTACCCGGGGGAGATACGCAGTATTTT.

This clone was picked up a small number of times. The chain is built from TRBV4-3 and TRBJ2-1, with a tentative D call TRBD1 (6 bases). CDR3 length equals 13 residues. Trimming removed 2 bases from V and 8 bases from J, with 10 bases in between. Germline CDR1 and CDR2: LGHNA and YSLEER. The CDR3 sequence: CASSQLQGYEQFF. The CDR3 region has the DNA TGCGCCAGCAGCCAATTACAGGGCTATGAGCAGTTCTTC.

The genes are TRBV29-1 and TRBJ2-5, with 7 bases that match TRBD1. The CDR3 runs to 13 residues. Germline values: CDR1 SQVTM, CDR2 ANQGSEA. With V trimmed by 4 bases and J by 2 bases, 4 bases remained unmatched. The CDR3 region is CSVARDSQETQYF. In nucleotides, the CDR3 is TGCAGCGTTGCCCGGGACAGTCAAGAGACCCAGTACTTC.

The CDR3 loop is CASSAGGLAPIQYF. The CDR3 DNA follows: TGCGCCAGCAGCGCCGGAGGGCTAGCCCCCATTCAGTACTTC. The rearrangement uses TRBV4-1 and TRBJ2-4; possibly TRBD2 for D (6 bases). Germline lookup yields CDR1 MGHRA and CDR2 YSYEKL. This CDR3 has 14 amino acids. The V end lost 5 bases, the J end lost 9 bases, and 17 bases lay between the germline ends.

This clone has only a few counts. CDR3 residues: CASSLVGGPHGNTGELFF. CDR3 in DNA: TGTGCCAGCAGCTTAGTGGGGGGGCCCCACGGGAACACCGGGGAGCTGTTTTTT. The genes are TRBV11-2 and TRBJ2-2, with TRBD2 as a possible D gene (7 bases). CDR3 size: 18 residues. Germline assignment: CDR1 SGHAT and CDR2 FQNNGV. Trimming cost V 1 base and J 1 base, with 16 bases left between them.

In the case of this clone: The sample carries other DNA sequences with the same CDR3. V and J are TRBV19 and TRBJ2-3; 11 bases match TRBD2. J was trimmed by 4 bases and V by 5 bases; bases with no gene match: 5. Per the germline V gene, CDR1 is LNHDA and CDR2 is SQIVND (reference sequence). The CDR3 has 15 amino acids. The chain's CDR3 is CASSPVAGGPDTQYF. The CDR3 bases are TGTGCCAGTAGTCCAGTAGCGGGAGGGCCAGATACGCAGTATTTT. The variable domain in full, with the rest retrieved from reference TRBV19 and TRBJ2-3, is DGGITQSPKYLFRKEGQNVTLSCEQNLNHDAMYWYRQDPGQGLRLIYYSQIVNDFQKGDIAEGYSVSREKKESFPLTVTSAQKNPTAFYLCASSPVAGGPDTQYFGPGTRLTVL.

This clone was observed once. The chain combines TRBV6-5 with TRBJ2-7, with D maybe TRBD2 (6 bases). The CDR3 is 14 amino acids. Germline values: CDR1 MNHEY, CDR2 SVGAGI. V shed 3 bases and J shed 3 bases, with 12 bases lying between them. The CDR3 loop is CASSYSSAHYEQYF. CDR3 sequence (DNA): TGTGCCAGCAGTTATTCTAGCGCCCACTACGAGCAGTACTTC.

The chain has TRBV4-3 and TRBJ2-5; D is uncertain. The length of the CDR3 is 15 residues. Germline assignment: CDR1 LGHNA and CDR2 YSLEER. V was cut by 1 base and J by 1 base, with 10 bases left in between. This chain's CDR3 is CASSQVSTGQETQYF. CDR3 DNA: TGCGCCAGCAGCCAAGTCTCGACGGGCCAAGAGACCCAGTACTTC.

The chain joins TRBV4-3 to TRBJ2-2, with 8 bases fitting TRBD1. This CDR3 comprises 14 residues. The junction had 6 bases not matched to a gene; V was cut back by 6 bases and J by 6 bases. The germline V gene has CDR1 LGHNA and CDR2 YSLEER. The CDR3 DNA follows: TGCGCCAGCAGGCGGACAGGGCTAGCCGGGGAGCTGTTTTTT. It is translated as CASRRTGLAGELFF.

J is TRBJ2-5 and V is TRBV18, with D possibly TRBD2 on 6 matching bases. Trimming shortened V by 0 bases and J by 4 bases, and 12 bases separated the two germline ends. Germline V gene lookup returns CDR1 KGHSH and CDR2 LQKENI. The CDR3 sequence is 15 residues long. CDR3 in DNA: TGTGCCAGCTCACCACCCCGGGGGTCGGGAGAGACCCAGTACTTC. Translating gives CASSPPRGSGETQYF.

This rearrangement joins TRBV10-3 to TRBJ2-6; 9 positions agree with TRBD1. CDR1 ENHRY and CDR2 SYGVKD come from the germline V gene. J gave up 4 bases and V 8 bases, and 9 bases lay outside the gene matches. The CDR3 runs to 16 residues. The CDR3 spells CAIGSQGASGANVLTF. The CDR3, as DNA: TGTGCCATCGGGTCACAGGGGGCGTCCGGGGCCAACGTCCTGACTTTC.

The chain employs TRBV6-1 and TRBJ2-7; 8 bases are shared with TRBD2. Germline trimming cut 4 bases from V and 13 bases from J; bases unmatched to any gene: 9. The germline gives CDR1 MNHNS, CDR2 SASEGT. The CDR3 length is 12 residues. CDR3 in DNA: TGTGCCAGCAGTGGGGGACTAGGGACCGTCTACTTC. Its protein product is CASSGGLGTVYF.